This TCR beta chain was profiled in a study of CD8+ T cells in alopecia areata. Study as a whole: The tofacitinib course ran for 6 to 18 months and was followed by 6 months off drug.

This CDR3 is 14 amino acids long. Trimming left V 3 bases short and J 3 bases short, with 10 bases between. Germline loops: CDR1 SGHTA, CDR2 FQGNSA. Points from the study as a whole: Patients shared TCRs less clearly than mice did, possibly for HLA-related reasons. Compared with normal scalp, lesional scalp had higher clonality and more expanded CD8+ clones.

On this clone itself: Its specificity is not known.

Extracted RNA was reverse transcribed into cDNA, the sequencing template. Profiled with immunoSEQ multiplex PCR; TCRdb holds only in-frame clones, not every one. Here the sample spans under 350,000 clones, about three fifths being singletons. Treatment of the sample: oral pan-JAK inhibitor, 5-10 mg twice daily. Both peripheral blood and punch biopsies of lesional scalp skin were obtained from patients who had alopecia areata. This receptor was identified in a human donor with alopecia areata. The rearrangement joins TRBV7-2 to TRBJ2-3; D ambiguous. The sequences come from CD4+ T cells sorted from blood, collected at week 24, from a patient treated with tofacitinib. CDR3 DNA sequence: TGTGCCAGCAGCTTTCATCAGTCGACAGATACGCAGTATTTT. Translating gives CASSFHQSTDTQYF.